A selection of T cell receptor beta chains follows, all from one sample in a study of OX40 agonist ivuxolimab in advanced cancers. Repertoires were generated with immunoSEQ multiplex PCR, while TCRdb's copy carries only in-frame clones and drops some. The repertoire consists of under 100,000 clones, with approximately 85% occurring once and the leading ten covering approximately 5.1%. Sequenced here: CD4+ or CD8+ T cells sorted from blood, sampled in a trial of the OX40 agonist ivuxolimab. The receptors derive from an adult with an advanced solid tumor such as melanoma, head and neck, liver or kidney cancer. Each CDR3 is given with its conserved first and last residue. D genes are given only for firm matches. The size field is filled for only some rows; it gives once, few, many or a size class.

V gene	D gene	J gene	clone size	CDR3 length	CDR3 protein	CDR3 DNA
TRBV5-1	TRBD1	TRBJ2-1	.	13	CASRGQGGNEQFF	TGCGCCAGCAGGGGACAGGGCGGCAATGAGCAGTTCTTC
TRBV5-4	TRBD1	TRBJ2-2	.	15	CASSSPRGPAGELFF	TGTGCCAGCAGCTCCCCCAGGGGGCCTGCGGGGGAGCTGTTTTTT
TRBV9	.	TRBJ2-2	.	18	CASSVGPPRVGNTGELFF	TGTGCCAGCAGCGTAGGCCCCCCCCGAGTCGGCAACACCGGGGAGCTGTTTTTT
TRBV7-9	.	TRBJ1-6	.	16	CASSLEPADNNSPLHF	TGTGCCAGCAGCTTAGAGCCGGCGGATAATAATTCACCCCTCCACTTT
TRBV7-9	.	TRBJ2-7	.	12	CASSSQQGKQYF	TGTGCCAGCAGCTCCCAACAGGGAAAGCAGTACTTC
TRBV27	TRBD1	TRBJ2-2	.	15	CASSRDRGNTGELFF	TGTGCCAGCAGCCGGGACAGGGGGAACACCGGGGAGCTGTTTTTT
TRBV2	TRBD1	TRBJ2-5	.	13	CASQQGIKETQYF	TGTGCCAGCCAACAGGGGATAAAAGAGACCCAGTACTTC
TRBV7-2	.	TRBJ1-4	.	15	CASSLGAGGGEKLFF	TGTGCCAGCAGCTTAGGTGCCGGGGGCGGTGAAAAACTGTTTTTT
TRBV5-1	TRBD2	TRBJ2-3	.	17	CASSRTTSGGSTDTQYF	TGCGCCAGCAGCCGCACTACTAGCGGGGGAAGCACAGATACGCAGTATTTT
TRBV18	.	TRBJ1-2	.	14	CASSPSDQGHGYTF	TGTGCCAGCTCACCAAGCGATCAGGGGCATGGCTACACCTTC
TRBV6-1	TRBD1	TRBJ2-7	.	15	CASSEEGTVSYEQYF	TGTGCCAGCAGTGAAGAGGGGACAGTCTCCTACGAGCAGTACTTC
TRBV18	.	TRBJ1-3	.	18	CASSNRGIDKSSGNTIYF	TGTGCCAGCTCGAACCGCGGGATAGACAAGTCCTCTGGAAACACCATATATTTT
TRBV18	.	TRBJ1-3	.	15	CASSHSWAILNTIYF	TGTGCCAGCTCACACTCATGGGCCATTTTAAACACCATATATTTT
TRBV7-9	TRBD2	TRBJ2-1	.	15	CASSLVGTSFNEQFF	TGTGCCAGCAGCTTAGTAGGGACTAGTTTCAATGAGCAGTTCTTC
TRBV27	TRBD2	TRBJ2-3	.	17	CASSLRLAGGPADTQYF	TGTGCCAGCAGTTTACGCCTAGCGGGAGGGCCAGCAGATACGCAGTATTTT
TRBV6-5	TRBD1	TRBJ1-4	.	15	CASSYPGTGTEKLFF	TGTGCCAGCAGTTATCCCGGGACAGGCACGGAAAAACTGTTTTTT
TRBV12-5	TRBD1	TRBJ1-4	.	15	CASGLMTGGGEKLFF	TGTGCTAGTGGTTTGATGACAGGGGGAGGAGAAAAACTGTTTTTT
TRBV5-8	.	TRBJ2-2	.	15	CASSLPGEDTGELFF	TGTGCCAGCAGCTTGCCAGGGGAGGACACCGGGGAGCTGTTTTTT
TRBV19	TRBD1	TRBJ1-4	once	16	CASSPGQGALSEKLFF	TGTGCCAGTAGTCCGGGACAGGGGGCTCTAAGTGAAAAACTGTTTTTT
TRBV7-6	.	TRBJ2-1	.	13	CASSPSTSGEQFF	TGTGCCAGCAGCCCGTCAACTTCCGGGGAGCAGTTCTTC
TRBV5-1	TRBD1	TRBJ1-1	.	16	CASSAAFSTGATEAFF	TGCGCCAGCAGCGCCGCGTTTTCGACAGGGGCGACTGAAGCTTTCTTT
TRBV6-4	TRBD1	TRBJ1-2	.	15	CASRPSGTAAYGYTF	TGTGCCAGCAGGCCTAGCGGGACAGCTGCCTATGGCTACACCTTC
TRBV20-1	.	TRBJ2-1	.	10	CSATMNEQFF	TGCAGTGCTACGATGAATGAGCAGTTCTTC
TRBV11-3	.	TRBJ2-5	.	13	CASSLGFGETQYF	TGTGCCAGCAGCTTGGGTTTCGGGGAGACCCAGTACTTC
TRBV5-4	TRBD2	TRBJ2-1	.	16	CASSRISGSSYNEQFF	TGTGCCAGCAGCCGAATCAGCGGGAGTTCCTACAATGAGCAGTTCTTC
TRBV4-1	TRBD1	TRBJ2-7	.	19	CASSYQGGKGNRGFDEQYF	TGCGCCAGCAGCTACCAAGGAGGGAAGGGCAACAGGGGGTTCGACGAGCAGTACTTC
TRBV7-9	TRBD1	TRBJ2-7	once	14	CASEPPGQVYEQYF	TGTGCCAGCGAACCTCCGGGACAGGTCTACGAGCAGTACTTC
TRBV18	.	TRBJ1-2	.	12	CASSPPRGGYTF	TGTGCCAGCTCACCACCGAGGGGGGGCTACACCTTC
TRBV18	.	TRBJ1-1	.	14	CASSPPSLNTEAFF	TGTGCCAGCTCACCACCGTCGCTGAACACTGAAGCTTTCTTT
TRBV9	TRBD2	TRBJ2-3	.	18	CASSVGTSGGPTTDTQYF	TGTGCCAGCAGCGTCGGGACTAGCGGGGGCCCCACGACAGATACGCAGTATTTT
TRBV10-3	TRBD2	TRBJ2-3	few	18	CAISSGTSGTTSTDTQYF	TGTGCCATCAGCTCCGGGACTAGCGGTACAACTAGCACAGATACGCAGTATTTT
TRBV15	.	TRBJ2-7	.	14	CATSREQQTYEQYF	TGTGCCACCAGCAGAGAACAGCAGACCTACGAGCAGTACTTC
TRBV5-1	TRBD2	TRBJ2-7	.	14	CASSLVAGSYEQYF	TGCGCCAGCAGCTTGGTAGCGGGCTCCTACGAGCAGTACTTC
TRBV7-9	.	TRBJ2-1	.	15	CASSTQGGPANEQFF	TGTGCCAGCAGCACTCAGGGGGGCCCGGCGAATGAGCAGTTCTTC
TRBV29-1	TRBD2	TRBJ2-7	.	13	CSVALAGVGEQYF	TGCAGCGTAGCACTAGCGGGAGTTGGCGAGCAGTACTTC
TRBV9	.	TRBJ2-7	.	14	CASSVEPGSYEQYF	TGTGCCAGCAGCGTAGAGCCGGGGTCCTACGAGCAGTACTTC
TRBV19	TRBD1	TRBJ2-3	.	17	CASSKGDRGRWADTQYF	TGTGCCAGTAGTAAGGGGGACAGGGGGCGCTGGGCAGATACGCAGTATTTT
TRBV4-2	.	TRBJ1-1	.	15	CASSSGGGRNTEAFF	TGTGCCAGCAGCTCAGGCGGGGGCCGAAACACTGAAGCTTTCTTT
TRBV7-5	.	TRBJ1-3	.	17	CARSAPGTPNLQNTIYF	TGTGCCAGAAGCGCGCCCGGGACACCGAACCTCCAAAACACCATATATTTT
TRBV6-6	TRBD1	TRBJ2-3	.	15	CASSSGQGASDTQYF	TGTGCCAGCAGTTCTGGACAGGGGGCTTCGGATACGCAGTATTTT
TRBV29-1	TRBD2	TRBJ2-7	.	13	CSTSGGAISEQYF	TGCAGCACCTCGGGGGGGGCGATTTCGGAGCAGTACTTC
TRBV27	.	TRBJ1-1	.	14	CASSPAGVNTEAFF	TGTGCCAGCAGTCCCGCGGGGGTGAACACTGAAGCTTTCTTT
TRBV5-8	.	TRBJ2-2	.	14	CASSLGDNTGELFF	TGTGCCAGCAGCTTAGGGGACAACACCGGGGAGCTGTTTTTT
TRBV18	.	TRBJ1-2	.	13	CASSAERGSGYTF	TGTGCCAGCTCAGCAGAGCGGGGCTCTGGCTACACCTTC
TRBV19	TRBD1	TRBJ1-5	few	14	CASINRGSNQPQHF	TGTGCCAGTATAAACAGGGGAAGCAATCAGCCCCAGCATTTT
TRBV6-1	.	TRBJ1-1	.	12	CASKWTGTEAFF	TGTGCCAGCAAATGGACGGGCACTGAAGCTTTCTTT
TRBV6-1	TRBD1	TRBJ2-1	.	14	CASSVQGNYNEQFF	TGTGCCAGCAGTGTACAGGGGAACTACAATGAGCAGTTCTTC
TRBV5-6	.	TRBJ2-7	once	15	CASSLAGQDTYEQYF	TGTGCCAGCAGCTTGGCCGGGCAAGACACATACGAGCAGTACTTC
TRBV27	TRBD2	TRBJ2-2	.	16	CASSSRLATNTGELFF	TGTGCCAGCAGTTCGCGACTAGCCACGAACACCGGGGAGCTGTTTTTT
TRBV29-1	.	TRBJ2-2	.	13	CSVEGQDTGELFF	TGCAGCGTTGAGGGACAAGACACCGGGGAGCTGTTTTTT
TRBV19	TRBD1	TRBJ2-2	.	16	CASKFGTAQNTGELFF	TGTGCCAGTAAGTTCGGGACAGCGCAAAACACCGGGGAGCTGTTTTTT
TRBV7-2	TRBD1	TRBJ1-6	few	14	CASSLETGNSPLHF	TGTGCCAGCAGCTTGGAGACAGGGAATTCACCCCTCCACTTT
TRBV5-6	.	TRBJ1-2	.	14	CASSAVLLNYGYTF	TGTGCCAGCAGCGCAGTCCTGCTTAACTATGGCTACACCTTC
TRBV27	.	TRBJ2-3	.	16	CASRFAGGGPPDTQYF	TGTGCCAGCAGATTTGCAGGGGGGGGGCCACCAGATACGCAGTATTTT